These 5 T cell receptor beta chains were sequenced from one sample in a study of blood T cell repertoires in COVID-19. Produced via immunoSEQ multiplex PCR; TCRdb's table is partial and in-frame only. The sample records about 190,000 clones, about 80% being singletons. The sample was PBMCs or T cells enriched from blood (not recorded which). The receptors originated from a woman aged 60-75 years with acute COVID-19.

J is TRBJ2-7 and V is TRBV9, with TRBD1 identical over 12 bases. This CDR3 region has 15 residues. V dropped 3 bases and J dropped 6; count of bases not matched to a gene: 7. Germline V gives CDR1 SGDLS, CDR2 YYNGEE. Here the CDR3 reads CASSASGTGGREQYF. The CDR3, as DNA: TGTGCCAGCAGCGCTTCCGGGACAGGGGGCCGCGAGCAGTACTTC.

The J gene is TRBJ2-1, the V gene TRBV15, with 8 bases aligning to TRBD2. This CDR3 contains 13 residues. Germline CDR1 and CDR2: LNHNV and YYDKDF (reference sequence). Trimming took 8 bases from V and 7 from J; bases not matched to a gene: 7. In DNA, the CDR3 is TGTGCCACCTCGACGGGCGGGGGGAATGAGCAGTTCTTC. Amino acids: CATSTGGGNEQFF. The whole variable domain, filled in from reference TRBV15 and TRBJ2-1, reads DAMVIQNPRYQVTQFGKPVTLSCSQTLNHNVMYWYQQKSSQAPKLLFHYYDKDFNNEADTPDNFQSRRPNTSFCFLDIRSPGLGDTAMYLCATSTGGGNEQFFGPGTRLTVL.

The chain employs TRBV27 and TRBJ2-7; no firm D call. Per germline, CDR1 MNHEY and CDR2 SMNVEV (reference sequence). The CDR3 sequence is 16 residues long. V dropped 5 bases and J dropped 5 bases, with 22 bases sitting between them. The CDR3 DNA reads as TGTGCCAGCAGTCAGCCCTGGAACCGCGGCACACACGAGCAGTACTTC. The encoded protein is CASSQPWNRGTHEQYF.

This sequence joins TRBV12-3 or TRBV12-4 and TRBJ2-5; TRBD1 matches at 9 bases. This CDR3 contains 13 residues. J lost 5 bases, V lost 8 bases, and 6 bases had no gene match. For the CDR3, the DNA is TGTGCCAGCCGGGACAGGGCTTCCGAGACCCAGTACTTC. This gives the protein CASRDRASETQYF.

This clone was seen only once. V is TRBV5-5 and J is TRBJ2-7, with 7 nucleotides matching TRBD2. V lost 2 bases and J lost 6; bases outside the gene matches: 11. Germline values: CDR1 SGHKS, CDR2 YYEKEE (reference sequence). The CDR3 consists of 15 residues. The CDR3 nucleotides are TGTGCCAGCAGCTTTATTGGCGGGGGAAAGGTCGAGCAGTACGTC. Translated, it gives CASSFIGGGKVEQYV.